The clone carrying this T cell receptor beta chain occurred a few times. This record belongs to a study of blood T cell repertoires in COVID-19. In the original analysis: Amplifying reference gene primers gave estimates of nucleated cell counts. The data were produced by immunoSEQ multiplex PCR, yet TCRdb's version contains in-frame clones alone and is incomplete. V, J and clone size were drawn from that table, and D and trimming were deduced from the DNA. The sample contains some 20,000 clones, around 92% of which appear only once. V was pared by 2 bases and J by 8 bases, with 5 bases of the junction left unmatched. CDR3 length: 12 amino acids. The germline gives CDR1 SQVTM, CDR2 ANQGSEA.

The rearrangement links TRBV29-1 to TRBJ1-1; 7 bases agree with TRBD1. The TCR originated in a human donor in a cohort sampled during active COVID-19. What was sequenced was peripheral blood. Here the CDR3 DNA reads TGCAGCGTTGAATCTGAGACAGGGGAAGCTTTCTTT. It translates to CSVESETGEAFF.